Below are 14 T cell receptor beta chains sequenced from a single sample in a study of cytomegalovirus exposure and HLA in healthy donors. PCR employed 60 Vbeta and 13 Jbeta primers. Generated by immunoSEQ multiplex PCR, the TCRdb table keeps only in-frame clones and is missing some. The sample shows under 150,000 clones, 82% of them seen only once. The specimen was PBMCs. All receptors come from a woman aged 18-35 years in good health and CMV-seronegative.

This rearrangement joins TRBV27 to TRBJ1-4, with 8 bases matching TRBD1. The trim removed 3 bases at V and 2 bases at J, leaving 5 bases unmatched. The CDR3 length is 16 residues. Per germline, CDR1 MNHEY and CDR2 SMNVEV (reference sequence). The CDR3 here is CASSFQGTGTNEKLFF. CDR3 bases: TGTGCCAGCAGTTTCCAAGGGACAGGCACTAATGAAAAACTGTTTTTT.

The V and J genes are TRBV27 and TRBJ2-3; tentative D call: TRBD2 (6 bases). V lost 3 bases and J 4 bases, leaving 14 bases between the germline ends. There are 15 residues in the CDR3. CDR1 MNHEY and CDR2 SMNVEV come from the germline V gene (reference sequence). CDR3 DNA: TGTGCCAGCAGTTTGTTTGGCGGGGTGGCAGATACGCAGTATTTT. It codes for CASSLFGGVADTQYF.

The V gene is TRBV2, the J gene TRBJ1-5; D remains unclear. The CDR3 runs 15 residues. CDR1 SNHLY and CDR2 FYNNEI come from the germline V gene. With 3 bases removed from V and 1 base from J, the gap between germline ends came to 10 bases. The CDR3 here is CASSESGWSNQPQHF. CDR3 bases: TGTGCCAGCAGTGAGTCGGGTTGGAGCAATCAGCCCCAGCATTTT.

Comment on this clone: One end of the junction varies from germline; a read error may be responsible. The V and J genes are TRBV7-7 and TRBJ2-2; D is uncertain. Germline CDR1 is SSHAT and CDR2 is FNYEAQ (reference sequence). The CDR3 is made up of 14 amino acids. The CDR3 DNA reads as TGTGCTAGCAGTTTTGGGCCGAACACCGGGGAGCTGTTTTTT. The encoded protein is CASSFGPNTGELFF.

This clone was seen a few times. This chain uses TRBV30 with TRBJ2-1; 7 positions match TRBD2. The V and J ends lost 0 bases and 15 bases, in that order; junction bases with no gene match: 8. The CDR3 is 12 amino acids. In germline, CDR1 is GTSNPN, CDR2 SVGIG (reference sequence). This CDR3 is CAWSVGGWRRFF. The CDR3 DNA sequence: TGTGCCTGGAGTGTGGGAGGGTGGAGACGGTTCTTC.

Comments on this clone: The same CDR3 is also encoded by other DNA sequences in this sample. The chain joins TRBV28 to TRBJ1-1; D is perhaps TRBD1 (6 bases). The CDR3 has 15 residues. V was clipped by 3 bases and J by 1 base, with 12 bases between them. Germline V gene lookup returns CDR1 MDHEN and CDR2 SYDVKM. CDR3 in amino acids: CASSFFSRGNTEAFF. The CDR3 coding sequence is TGTGCCAGCAGTTTTTTTAGCAGGGGGAACACTGAAGCTTTCTTT.

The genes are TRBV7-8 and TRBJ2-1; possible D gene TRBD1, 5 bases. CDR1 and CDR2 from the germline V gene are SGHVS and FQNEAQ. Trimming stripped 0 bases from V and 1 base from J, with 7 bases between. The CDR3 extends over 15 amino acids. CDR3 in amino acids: CASSLARVSYNEQFF. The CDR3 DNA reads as TGTGCCAGCAGCTTAGCCAGGGTGTCCTACAATGAGCAGTTCTTC.

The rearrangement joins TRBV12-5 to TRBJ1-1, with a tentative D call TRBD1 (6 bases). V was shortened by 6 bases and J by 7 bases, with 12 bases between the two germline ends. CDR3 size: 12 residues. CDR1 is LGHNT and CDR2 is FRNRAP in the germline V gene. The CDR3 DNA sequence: TGTGCTAGTGGAGGGGGGGCAAATGAAGCTTTCTTT. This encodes CASGGGANEAFF.

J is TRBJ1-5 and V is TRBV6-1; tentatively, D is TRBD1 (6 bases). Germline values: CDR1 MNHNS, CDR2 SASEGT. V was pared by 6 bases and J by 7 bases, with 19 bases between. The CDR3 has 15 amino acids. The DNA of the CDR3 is TGTGCCAGCAGGATACAGGGTTATTCGGTGCAGCCCCAGCATTTT. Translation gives CASRIQGYSVQPQHF.

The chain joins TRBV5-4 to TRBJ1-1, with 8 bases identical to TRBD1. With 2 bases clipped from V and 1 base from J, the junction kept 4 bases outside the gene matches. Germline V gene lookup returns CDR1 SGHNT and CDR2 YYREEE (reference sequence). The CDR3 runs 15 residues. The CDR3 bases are TGTGCCAGCAGCTTCCGGACAGGGCCGAACACTGAAGCTTTCTTT. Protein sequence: CASSFRTGPNTEAFF.

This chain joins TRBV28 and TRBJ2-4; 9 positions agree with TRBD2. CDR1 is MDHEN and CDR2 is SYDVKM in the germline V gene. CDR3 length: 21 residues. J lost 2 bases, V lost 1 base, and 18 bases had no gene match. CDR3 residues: CASSLFSLGLAGSGSKNIQYF. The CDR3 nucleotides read TGTGCCAGCAGTTTATTTTCTTTGGGTCTAGCGGGGTCCGGGTCCAAAAACATTCAGTACTTC. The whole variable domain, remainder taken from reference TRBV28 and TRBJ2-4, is DVKVTQSSRYLVKRTGEKVFLECVQDMDHENMFWYRQDPGLGLRLIYFSYDVKMKEKGDIPEGYSVSREKKERFSLILESASTNQTSMYLCASSLFSLGLAGSGSKNIQYFGAGTRLSVL.

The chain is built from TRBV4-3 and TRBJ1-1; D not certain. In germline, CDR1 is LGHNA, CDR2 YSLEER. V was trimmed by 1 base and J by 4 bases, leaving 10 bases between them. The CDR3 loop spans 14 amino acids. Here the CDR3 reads CASSQGLTFTEAFF. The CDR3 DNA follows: TGCGCCAGCAGCCAAGGCCTCACTTTCACTGAAGCTTTCTTT.

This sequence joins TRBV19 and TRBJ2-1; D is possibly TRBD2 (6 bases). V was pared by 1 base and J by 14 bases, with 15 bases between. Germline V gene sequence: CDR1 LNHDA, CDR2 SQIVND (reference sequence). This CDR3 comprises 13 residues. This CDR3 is CASSIGTLTGEFF. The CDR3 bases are TGTGCCAGTAGTATAGGGACTCTGACGGGAGAGTTCTTC.

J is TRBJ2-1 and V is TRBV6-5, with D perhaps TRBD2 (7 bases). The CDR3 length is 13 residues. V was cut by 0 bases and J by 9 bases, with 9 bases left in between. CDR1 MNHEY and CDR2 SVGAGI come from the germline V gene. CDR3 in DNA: TGTGCCAGCAGTTACTCAGGGGGGGCTGAGCAGTTCTTC. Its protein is CASSYSGGAEQFF.